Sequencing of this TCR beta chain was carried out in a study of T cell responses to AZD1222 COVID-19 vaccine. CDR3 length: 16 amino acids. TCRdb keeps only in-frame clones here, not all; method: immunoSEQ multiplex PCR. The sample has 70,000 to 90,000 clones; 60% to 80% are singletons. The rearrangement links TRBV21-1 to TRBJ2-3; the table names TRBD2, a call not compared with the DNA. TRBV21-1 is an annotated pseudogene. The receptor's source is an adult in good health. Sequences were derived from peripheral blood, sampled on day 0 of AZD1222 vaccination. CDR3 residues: CASSAVPSGNADTQYF. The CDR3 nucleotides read TGTGCCAGCAGCGCCGTCCCTAGCGGAAACGCAGATACGCAGTATTTT.